The sequence of this T cell receptor (beta chain) was determined in a study of T cells in localized non-small cell lung cancer. Libraries were prepared by immunoSEQ multiplex PCR; TCRdb keeps only in-frame clonotypes and omits some of them. This table has about 23,000 clones, around 89% appearing once. The V end was cut by 1 base, the J end by 4 bases, with 20 bases between. This CDR3 has 18 residues. The germline CDR1 and CDR2 sequences are SGHVS and FNYEAQ. The source was peripheral blood mononuclear cells, collected before any cancer treatment. This sequence was found in a woman aged 35 to 75 with stage III lung adenocarcinoma. The chain carries TRBV7-6 and TRBJ1-3; no clear D gene. In nucleotides, the CDR3 is TGTGCCAGCAGCTTAGTTGGGCAGGAAGTAACCTTGGGAAACACCATATATTTT. Translated, it gives CASSLVGQEVTLGNTIYF.